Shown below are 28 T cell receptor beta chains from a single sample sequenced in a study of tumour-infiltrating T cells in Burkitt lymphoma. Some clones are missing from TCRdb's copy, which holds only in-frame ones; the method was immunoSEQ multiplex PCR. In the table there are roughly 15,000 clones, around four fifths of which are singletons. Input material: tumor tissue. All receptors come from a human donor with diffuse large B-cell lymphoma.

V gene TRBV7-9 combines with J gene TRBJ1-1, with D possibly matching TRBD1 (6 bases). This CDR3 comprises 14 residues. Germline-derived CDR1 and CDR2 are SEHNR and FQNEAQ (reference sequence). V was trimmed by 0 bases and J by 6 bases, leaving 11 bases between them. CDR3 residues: CASSLAEGVAEAFF. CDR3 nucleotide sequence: TGTGCCAGCAGCTTAGCGGAGGGGGTCGCTGAAGCTTTCTTT.

CDR3 coding DNA: TGTGCCAGCAGCTCCGGCAGCGGGAAGTACGAGCAGTACTTC. The encoded protein is CASSSGSGKYEQYF. The chain combines TRBV7-9 with TRBJ2-7; 7 bases agree with TRBD2. This CDR3 spans 14 amino acids. V shed 4 bases and J 4 bases; nucleotides not matched to a gene: 7. Per the germline V gene, CDR1 is SEHNR and CDR2 is FQNEAQ (reference sequence). Full variable domain (remainder filled in from reference TRBV7-9 and TRBJ2-7): DTGVSQNPRHKITKRGQNVTFRCDPISEHNRLYWYRQTLGQGPEFLTYFQNEAQLEKSRLLSDRFSAERPKGSFSTLEIQRTEQGDSAMYLCASSSGSGKYEQYFGPGTRLTVT.

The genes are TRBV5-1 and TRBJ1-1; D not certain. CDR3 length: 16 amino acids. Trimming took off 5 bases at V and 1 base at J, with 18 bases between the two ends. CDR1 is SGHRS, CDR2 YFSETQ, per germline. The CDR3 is CASRAGLNVENTEAFF. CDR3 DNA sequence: TGCGCCAGCAGGGCAGGTCTGAACGTAGAGAACACTGAAGCTTTCTTT.

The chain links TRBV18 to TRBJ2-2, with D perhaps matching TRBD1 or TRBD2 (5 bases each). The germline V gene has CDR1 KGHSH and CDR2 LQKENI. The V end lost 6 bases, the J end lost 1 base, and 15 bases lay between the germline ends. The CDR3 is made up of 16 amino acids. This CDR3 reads CASSLTGTVNTGELFF. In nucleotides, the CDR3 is TGTGCCAGCTCTCTAACCGGGACGGTGAACACCGGGGAGCTGTTTTTT.

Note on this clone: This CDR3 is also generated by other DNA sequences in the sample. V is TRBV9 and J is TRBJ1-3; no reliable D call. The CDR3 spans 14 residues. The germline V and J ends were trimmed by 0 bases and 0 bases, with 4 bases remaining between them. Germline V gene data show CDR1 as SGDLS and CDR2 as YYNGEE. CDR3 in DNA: TGTGCCAGCAGCGTAGGGAGCTCTGGAAACACCATATATTTT. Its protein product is CASSVGSSGNTIYF.

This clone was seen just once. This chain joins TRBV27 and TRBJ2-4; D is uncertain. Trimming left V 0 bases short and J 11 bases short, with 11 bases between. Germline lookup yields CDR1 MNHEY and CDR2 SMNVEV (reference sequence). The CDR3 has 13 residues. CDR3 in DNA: TGTGCCAGCAGTTTATCGCCGGGCTCCTTTCAGTACTTC. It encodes CASSLSPGSFQYF.

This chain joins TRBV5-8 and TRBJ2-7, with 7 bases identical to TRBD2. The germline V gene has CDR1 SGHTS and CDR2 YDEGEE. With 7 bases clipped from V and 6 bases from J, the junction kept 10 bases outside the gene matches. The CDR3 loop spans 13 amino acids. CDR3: CASRRRGEGEQYF. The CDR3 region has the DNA TGTGCCAGCCGGAGACGGGGGGAAGGCGAGCAGTACTTC.

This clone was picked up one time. In DNA form, the CDR3 reads TGTGCCAGCAGTTATACCTCGACTAGTTGGCAGTTCTTC. As protein: CASSYTSTSWQFF. The V gene is TRBV6-5, the J gene TRBJ2-1; D may be TRBD2 (6 bases). The germline V gene has CDR1 MNHEY and CDR2 SVGAGI. Trimming shortened V by 3 bases and J by 12 bases, and 15 bases separated the two germline ends. The CDR3 loop spans 13 amino acids.

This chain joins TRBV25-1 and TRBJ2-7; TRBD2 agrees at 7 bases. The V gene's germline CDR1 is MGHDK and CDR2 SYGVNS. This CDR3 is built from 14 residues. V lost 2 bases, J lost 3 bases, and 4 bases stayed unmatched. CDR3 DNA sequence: TGTGCCAGCAGTGAAGCGGGAGTACGCTACGAGCAGTACTTC. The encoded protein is CASSEAGVRYEQYF.

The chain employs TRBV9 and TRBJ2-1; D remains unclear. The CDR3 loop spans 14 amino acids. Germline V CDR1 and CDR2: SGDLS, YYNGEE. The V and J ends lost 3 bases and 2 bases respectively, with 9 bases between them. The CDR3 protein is CASSGATTYNEQFF. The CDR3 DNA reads TGTGCCAGCAGCGGGGCCACCACCTACAATGAGCAGTTCTTC.

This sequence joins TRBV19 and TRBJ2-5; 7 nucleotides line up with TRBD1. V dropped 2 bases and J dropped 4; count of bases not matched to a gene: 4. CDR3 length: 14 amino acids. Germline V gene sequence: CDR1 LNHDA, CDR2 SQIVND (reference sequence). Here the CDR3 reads CASSITGAPETQYF. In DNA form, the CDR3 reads TGTGCCAGTAGTATAACAGGGGCCCCAGAGACCCAGTACTTC.

CDR3 loop: CASSRDRDSPLHF. CDR3 coding DNA: TGTGCCAGCTCCCGGGACAGAGATTCACCCCTCCACTTT. V is TRBV5-6 and J is TRBJ1-6; 7 bases align to TRBD1. Trimming removed 7 bases from V and 8 bases from J; junction bases left unmatched: 6. Per germline, CDR1 SGHDT and CDR2 YYEEEE. The CDR3 loop spans 13 amino acids.

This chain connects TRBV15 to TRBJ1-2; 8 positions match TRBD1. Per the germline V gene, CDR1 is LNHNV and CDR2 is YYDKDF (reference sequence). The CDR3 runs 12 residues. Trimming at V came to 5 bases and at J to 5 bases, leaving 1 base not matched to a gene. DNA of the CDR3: TGTGCCACCAGCGGGACAGGATATGGCTACACCTTC. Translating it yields CATSGTGYGYTF.

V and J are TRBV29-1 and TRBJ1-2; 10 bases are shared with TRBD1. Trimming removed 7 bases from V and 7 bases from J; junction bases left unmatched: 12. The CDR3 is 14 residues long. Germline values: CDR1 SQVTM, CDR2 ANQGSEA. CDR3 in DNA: TGCAGCGCGGTTCTGGGACAGGGGATAAGTGGCTACACCTTC. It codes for CSAVLGQGISGYTF.

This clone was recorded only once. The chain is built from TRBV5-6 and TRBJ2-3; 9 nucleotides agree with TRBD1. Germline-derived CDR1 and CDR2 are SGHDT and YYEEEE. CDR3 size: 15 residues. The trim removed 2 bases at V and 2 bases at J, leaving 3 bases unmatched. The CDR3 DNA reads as TGTGCCAGCAGCTTAGGGACAGGGACCACAGATACGCAGTATTTT. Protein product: CASSLGTGTTDTQYF.

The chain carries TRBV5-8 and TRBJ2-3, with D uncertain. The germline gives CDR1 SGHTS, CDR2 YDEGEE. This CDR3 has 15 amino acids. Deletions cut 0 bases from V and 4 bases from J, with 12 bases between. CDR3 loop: CASSLVFGFADTQYF. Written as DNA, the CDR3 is TGTGCCAGCAGCTTGGTATTTGGGTTTGCAGATACGCAGTATTTT. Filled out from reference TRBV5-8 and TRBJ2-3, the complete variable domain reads EAGVTQSPTHLIKTRGQQATLRCSPISGHTSVYWYQQALGLGLQFLLWYDEGEERNRGNFPPRFSGRQFPNYSSELNVNALELEDSALYLCASSLVFGFADTQYFGPGTRLTVL.

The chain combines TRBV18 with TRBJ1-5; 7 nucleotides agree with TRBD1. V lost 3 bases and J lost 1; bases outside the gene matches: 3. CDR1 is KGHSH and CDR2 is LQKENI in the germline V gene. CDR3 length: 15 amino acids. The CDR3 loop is CASSPSRGSNQPQHF. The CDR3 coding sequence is TGTGCCAGCTCACCTTCCAGGGGGAGCAATCAGCCCCAGCATTTT.

The CDR3 bases are TGTGCCAGCACCGCTGCCACAGGAGCTAACTATGGCTACACCTTC. This encodes CASTAATGANYGYTF. The chain is built from TRBV2 and TRBJ1-2; D perhaps matches TRBD1 (5 bases). V gave up 7 bases and J gave up 0 bases, with 15 bases separating them. Germline V lookup: CDR1 SNHLY, CDR2 FYNNEI. The CDR3 consists of 15 residues.

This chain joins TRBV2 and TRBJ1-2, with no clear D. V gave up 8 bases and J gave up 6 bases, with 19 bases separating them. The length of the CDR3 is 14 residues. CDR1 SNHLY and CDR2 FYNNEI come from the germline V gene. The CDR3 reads CASRLDAGANGYTF. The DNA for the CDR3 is TGTGCCAGCCGGTTGGATGCAGGCGCTAATGGCTACACCTTC. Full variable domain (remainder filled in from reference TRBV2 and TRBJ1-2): EPEVTQTPSHQVTQMGQEVILRCVPISNHLYFYWYRQILGQKVEFLVSFYNNEISEKSEIFDDQFSVERPDGSNFTLKIRSTKLEDSAMYFCASRLDAGANGYTFGSGTRLTVV.

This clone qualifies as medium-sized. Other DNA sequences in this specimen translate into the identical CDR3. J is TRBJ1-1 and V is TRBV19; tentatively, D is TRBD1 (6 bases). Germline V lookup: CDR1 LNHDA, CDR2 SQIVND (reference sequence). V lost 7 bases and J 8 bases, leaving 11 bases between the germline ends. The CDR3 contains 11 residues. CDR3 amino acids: CASTPGTEAFF. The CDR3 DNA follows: TGTGCCAGTACCCCCGGGACAGAAGCTTTCTTT.

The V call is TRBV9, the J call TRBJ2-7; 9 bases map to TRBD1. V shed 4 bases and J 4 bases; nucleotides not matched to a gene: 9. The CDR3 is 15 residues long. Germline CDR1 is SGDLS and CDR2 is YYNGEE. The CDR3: CASSPGDRVLYEQYF. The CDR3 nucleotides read TGTGCCAGCAGCCCAGGGGACAGGGTTCTGTACGAGCAGTACTTC.

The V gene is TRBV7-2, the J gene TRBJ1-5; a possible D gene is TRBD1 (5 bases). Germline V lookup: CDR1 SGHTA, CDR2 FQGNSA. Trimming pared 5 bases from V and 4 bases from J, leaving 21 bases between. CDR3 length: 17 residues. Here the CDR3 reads CASSPGGWEERNQPQHF. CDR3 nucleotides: TGTGCCAGCAGCCCGGGGGGGTGGGAAGAAAGAAATCAGCCCCAGCATTTT.

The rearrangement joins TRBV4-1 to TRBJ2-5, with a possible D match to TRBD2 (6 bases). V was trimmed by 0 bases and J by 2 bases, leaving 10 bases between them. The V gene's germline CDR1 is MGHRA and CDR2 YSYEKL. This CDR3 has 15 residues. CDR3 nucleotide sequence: TGCGCCAGCAGCCAAGATTGGGGGACTCAAGAGACCCAGTACTTC. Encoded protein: CASSQDWGTQETQYF.

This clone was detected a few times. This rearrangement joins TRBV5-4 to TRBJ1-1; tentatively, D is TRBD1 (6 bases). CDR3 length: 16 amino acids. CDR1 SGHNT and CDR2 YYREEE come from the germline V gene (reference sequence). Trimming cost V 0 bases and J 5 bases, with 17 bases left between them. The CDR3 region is CASSLGLTGFSTEAFF. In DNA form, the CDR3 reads TGTGCCAGCAGCTTGGGCCTTACAGGGTTTAGTACTGAAGCTTTCTTT.

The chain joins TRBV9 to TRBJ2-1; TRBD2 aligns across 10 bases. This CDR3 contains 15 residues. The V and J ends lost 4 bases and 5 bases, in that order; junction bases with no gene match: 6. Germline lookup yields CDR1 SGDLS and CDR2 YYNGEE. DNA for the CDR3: TGTGCCAGCAGCCCCCGGCTAGCGGGAGACAATGAGCAGTTCTTC. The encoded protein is CASSPRLAGDNEQFF.

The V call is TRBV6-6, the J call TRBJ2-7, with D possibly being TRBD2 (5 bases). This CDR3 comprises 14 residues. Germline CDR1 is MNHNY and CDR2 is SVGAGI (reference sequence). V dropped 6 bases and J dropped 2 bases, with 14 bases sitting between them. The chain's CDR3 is CASSTDWNPYEQYF. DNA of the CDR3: TGTGCCAGCAGCACGGACTGGAACCCCTACGAGCAGTACTTC.

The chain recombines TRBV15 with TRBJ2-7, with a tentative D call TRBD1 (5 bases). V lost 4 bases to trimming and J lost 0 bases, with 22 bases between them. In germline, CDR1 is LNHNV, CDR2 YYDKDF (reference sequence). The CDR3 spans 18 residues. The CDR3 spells CATSKEQALTESSYEQYF. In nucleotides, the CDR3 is TGTGCCACCAGCAAGGAACAGGCCCTGACTGAGAGCTCCTACGAGCAGTACTTC.

CDR3 in amino acids: CASSLEGEQFF. DNA for the CDR3: TGTGCCAGCAGCCTGGAAGGTGAGCAGTTCTTC. The chain links TRBV5-4 to TRBJ2-1; D is ambiguous. Per the germline V gene, CDR1 is SGHNT and CDR2 is YYREEE (reference sequence). The CDR3 covers 11 residues. V was clipped by 4 bases and J by 9 bases, with 8 bases between them.